Detailed here is one TCR beta chain. The antigen is not known. RNA transcripts gave rise to amplified TCR beta CDR3 regions. HTBI primers were used for first-round RT-PCR of the TCR CDR3. TCRdb reprocessed the multiplex PCR reads with MiXCR, giving one entry per CDR3 protein. Among some 600,000 distinct CDR3 sequences listed, about half were seen once. The data were taken from a study of T cells in Graves' hyperthyroidism and ophthalmopathy. Study observations and caveats: Most thyroid clonotypes expanded above 0.001 were also detected in blood. Ophthalmopathy and stable hyperthyroidism were separated by a 13 V-J model.

CDR3 length: 15 amino acids. The V gene lost 3 bases and the J gene lost 9 bases, with 15 bases spanning the gap. From germline, CDR1 is LNHNV and CDR2 YYDKDF (reference sequence). For Graves' hyperthyroidism to be stable, ophthalmopathy could not progress within 18 months. The TCR comes from a woman aged 18 to 35 with Graves' hyperthyroidism. Sequencing input: peripheral blood or thyroid tissue (not recorded which). The chain has TRBV15 and TRBJ2-6; no clear D. The CDR3 DNA is TGTGCCACCAGCAGTGTTGGCCTGGGCGGCAACGTCCTGACTTTC. It yields the protein CATSSVGLGGNVLTF. Supplemented by reference TRBV15 and TRBJ2-6, the full variable domain reads DAMVIQNPRYQVTQFGKPVTLSCSQTLNHNVMYWYQQKSSQAPKLLFHYYDKDFNNEADTPDNFQSRRPNTSFCFLDIRSPGLGDTAMYLCATSSVGLGGNVLTFGAGSRLTVL.